This is a list of T cell receptor beta chains from one sample in a study of blood T cell repertoires in COVID-19. Method: immunoSEQ multiplex PCR; TCRdb's copy keeps in-frame clones and lacks some. The sample lists a few hundred thousand clones; around 87% were seen once. The sequenced sample consisted of peripheral blood. These receptors all come from a woman aged 45 to 65 with acute or convalescent COVID-19. The CDR3 runs from the conserved cysteine through the conserved F or W. D genes are given only for firm matches. Clone size, where shown, is once, few, many, or a class for clones that have expanded.

D gene: TRBD1; clone size: NA; J gene: TRBJ2-1; V gene: TRBV7-9; CDR3 protein: CASSATGGSYNEQFF; CDR3 DNA: TGTGCCAGCAGCGCAACAGGGGGTAGTTACAATGAGCAGTTCTTC
D gene: NA; clone size: NA; J gene: TRBJ2-7; V gene: TRBV19; CDR3 protein: CASSSRGSDEQYF; CDR3 DNA: TGTGCCAGTAGTTCCAGGGGTTCCGACGAGCAGTACTTC
D gene: TRBD1; clone size: NA; J gene: TRBJ2-3; V gene: TRBV15; CDR3 protein: CATSRDQGVDTQYF; CDR3 DNA: TGTGCCACCAGCAGAGATCAGGGGGTGGATACGCAGTATTTT
D gene: NA; clone size: NA; J gene: TRBJ2-2; V gene: TRBV12-3/TRBV12-4; CDR3 protein: CASSDSNTGELFF; CDR3 DNA: TGTGCCAGCAGTGACAGTAACACCGGGGAGCTGTTTTTT
D gene: NA; clone size: once; J gene: TRBJ1-1; V gene: TRBV18; CDR3 protein: CATQNPGDTEAFF; CDR3 DNA: TGTGCCACCCAAAACCCGGGGGACACTGAAGCTTTCTTT
D gene: TRBD1; clone size: once; J gene: TRBJ1-1; V gene: TRBV6-5; CDR3 protein: CASSNPRDRGTEAFF; CDR3 DNA: TGTGCCAGCAGTAACCCCCGGGACAGGGGCACTGAAGCTTTCTTT
D gene: NA; clone size: NA; J gene: TRBJ1-2; V gene: TRBV5-4; CDR3 protein: CASSVGQDYGYTF; CDR3 DNA: TGTGCCAGCAGCGTGGGACAAGACTATGGCTACACCTTC
D gene: TRBD1; clone size: NA; J gene: TRBJ2-7; V gene: TRBV19; CDR3 protein: CASSWDRATSYEQYF; CDR3 DNA: TGTGCCAGTAGCTGGGACAGGGCGACCTCCTACGAGCAGTACTTC
D gene: NA; clone size: NA; J gene: TRBJ1-2; V gene: TRBV28; CDR3 protein: CASSLLGAGYTF; CDR3 DNA: TGTGCCAGCAGTTTACTTGGGGCGGGCTACACCTTC
D gene: NA; clone size: NA; J gene: TRBJ1-3; V gene: TRBV12-3/TRBV12-4; CDR3 protein: CASKGDSGNTIYF; CDR3 DNA: TGTGCCAGCAAGGGAGACTCTGGAAACACCATATATTTT
D gene: NA; clone size: NA; J gene: TRBJ1-6; V gene: TRBV7-2; CDR3 protein: CASSLGHKASPLHF; CDR3 DNA: TGTGCCAGCAGCTTAGGACATAAGGCTTCACCCCTCCACTTT
D gene: NA; clone size: once; J gene: TRBJ2-1; V gene: TRBV4-2; CDR3 protein: CASSQGEVRGKVYEQFF; CDR3 DNA: TGTGCCAGCAGCCAAGGGGAGGTTCGCGGGAAGGTGTATGAGCAGTTCTTC
D gene: TRBD1; clone size: NA; J gene: TRBJ1-5; V gene: TRBV7-8; CDR3 protein: CASSDRDSNQPQHF; CDR3 DNA: TGTGCCAGCAGCGACAGGGACAGCAATCAGCCCCAGCATTTT
D gene: NA; clone size: NA; J gene: TRBJ2-1; V gene: TRBV4-1; CDR3 protein: CASSQDDRRLRFF; CDR3 DNA: TGCGCCAGCAGCCAAGATGATCGGCGACTGCGGTTCTTC
D gene: TRBD1; clone size: NA; J gene: TRBJ2-3; V gene: TRBV4-3; CDR3 protein: CASSHQRRQGVNTDTQYF; CDR3 DNA: TGCGCCAGCAGCCATCAACGCCGACAGGGGGTTAACACAGATACGCAGTATTTT